This TCR beta chain was recovered during a study of blood T cell repertoires in COVID-19. Overall study context: Samples came from the United States, Italy and Spain, spanning acute and convalescent COVID-19. Sources were T cells, B-cell-depleted T cells, or PBMCs; the material itself was cDNA or gDNA.

Per the authors' pipeline: Researchers report that nucleated cell counts were estimated from reference gene primer amplification. Generated by immunoSEQ multiplex PCR, the TCRdb table keeps only in-frame clones and is missing some. The V and J calls and clone size come from that table; D and trimming were worked out from the DNA. The repertoire holds about 200,000 clones, with about nine tenths as singletons. Trimming took 5 bases from V and 6 from J, leaving 17 bases between them. CDR3 size: 15 residues. Germline CDR1 and CDR2: SGHAT and FQDESV (reference sequence). What was sequenced was peripheral blood. The rearrangement links TRBV11-1 to TRBJ2-1, with D possibly being TRBD1 (7 bases). The TCR sequence derives from a man between 18 and 29 years old with active or convalescent COVID-19. The CDR3 DNA reads TGTGCCAGCAGCACGGAGGGGGCGTGGGGCAATGAGCAGTTCTTC. Encoded protein: CASSTEGAWGNEQFF.